This TCR beta chain was found in a study of blood T cell repertoires in COVID-19. For the study at large: Samples representing acute and convalescent COVID-19 were sourced from the United States, Italy and Spain. Sample material is recorded as cDNA or gDNA derived from T cells, B-cell-depleted T cells, or PBMCs.

Looked up from germline, CDR1 is MNHNS and CDR2 is SASEGT. The CDR3 runs to 17 residues. The V gene end was trimmed by 4 bases and the J gene end by 4 bases; junction bases not matched to a gene: 8. Sequenced by immunoSEQ multiplex PCR; TCRdb stores in-frame clones only, minus some. The repertoire holds some 170,000 clones, with around 83% as singletons. The study assigned cohorts using participant-reported clinical history. Sequenced: PBMCs or T cells enriched from blood (not recorded which). The source is a man in his forties or fifties who had recovered from COVID-19. The V call is TRBV6-1, the J call TRBJ2-2; TRBD1 agrees at 11 bases. CDR3: CASSGRTGGIVTGELFF. In DNA form, the CDR3 reads TGTGCCAGCAGTGGAAGGACAGGGGGCATTGTCACCGGGGAGCTGTTTTTT.